This TCR beta chain was sequenced for a study of T cell responses to AZD1222 COVID-19 vaccine. Study outcomes and limitations: CD4 TCRs associated with vaccination spanned spike, dominating at 160-218 and 743-854.

The repertoire was sequenced with immunoSEQ multiplex PCR; TCRdb's copy has only in-frame clones and lacks some. Among some 180,000 clones listed, roughly 92% were seen once. The CDR3 is 15 amino acids. V was pared by 1 base and J by 4 bases, with 11 bases between. Germline assignment: CDR1 SEHNR and CDR2 FQNEAQ (reference sequence). Comment on this clone: Antigen: not known.

This TCR derives from an adult in good health. The chain couples TRBV7-9 to TRBJ2-1; weak D call: TRBD2 (6 bases). Material: peripheral blood, obtained on day 0 of AZD1222 vaccination. CDR3 in DNA: TGTGCCAGCAGCTTAGGGGACTGGGGGTACAATGAGCAGTTCTTC. It encodes CASSLGDWGYNEQFF.